One sample yielded the 30 T cell receptor beta chains listed below, sequenced in a study of CD8 T cells in ankylosing spondylitis. MiXCR, applied by TCRdb to the 5' RACE reads, yields one record per CDR3 protein. This sample has some 340,000 distinct CDR3 sequences; roughly 14% occur once, and the top ten carry 0.85% to 1.4%. Sequenced sample: blood, either unsorted or a sorted T cell fraction (not recorded which). These receptor sequences come from a male donor with ankylosing spondylitis or in good health (not recorded which).

The rearrangement joins TRBV20-1 to TRBJ2-3; the match to TRBD2 covers 7 bases. The V segment lost 5 bases and the J segment 1 base; nucleotides outside the gene matches: 6. CDR1 is DFQATT, CDR2 SNEGSKA, per germline (reference sequence). The CDR3 contains 14 residues. The CDR3 spells CSAPSGIGTDTQYF. The DNA for the CDR3 is TGCAGTGCTCCAAGCGGGATCGGCACAGATACGCAGTATTTT.

CDR3 coding DNA: TGTGCCAGCAGCCTAAGACTGGATAATTCACCCCTCCACTTT. Amino acid sequence: CASSLRLDNSPLHF. The V call is TRBV14, the J call TRBJ1-6; D ambiguous. The CDR3 contains 14 residues. Germline lookup yields CDR1 SGHDN and CDR2 FVKESK. The germline V and J ends were trimmed by 4 bases and 5 bases, with 9 bases remaining between them.

The chain uses TRBV18 and TRBJ2-7; 8 bases match TRBD1. CDR1 KGHSH and CDR2 LQKENI come from the germline V gene. V was clipped by 6 bases and J by 2 bases; unmatched bases: 6. This CDR3 spans 14 amino acids. CDR3 coding DNA: TGTGCCAGCTCTACAGACAGGGGCCCCTACGAGCAGTACTTC. Its translation is CASSTDRGPYEQYF.

This chain links TRBV27 with TRBJ1-4; D perhaps matches TRBD1 (5 bases). CDR1 is MNHEY, CDR2 SMNVEV, per germline (reference sequence). Trimming pared 2 bases from V and 3 bases from J, leaving 7 bases between. The CDR3 contains 14 residues. CDR3 protein: CASSLEGANEKLFF. DNA for the CDR3: TGTGCCAGCAGTTTAGAAGGGGCTAATGAAAAACTGTTTTTT.

This chain connects TRBV10-3 to TRBJ2-6, with D hard to call. Germline V gives CDR1 ENHRY, CDR2 SYGVKD. Trimming left V 0 bases short and J 1 base short, with 13 bases between. The CDR3 is made up of 18 amino acids. The CDR3 nucleotides read TGTGCCATCAGTGAGTCCCCAGGTATCGATTCTGGGGCCAACGTCCTGACTTTC. Translated: CAISESPGIDSGANVLTF.

This rearrangement joins TRBV19 to TRBJ2-6; no clear D. In germline, CDR1 is LNHDA, CDR2 SQIVND (reference sequence). CDR3 length: 17 residues. Trimming took 1 base from V and 1 from J, leaving 11 bases between them. CDR3 nucleotides: TGTGCCAGTAGTATAGTTGCTGCCGTGTCTGGGGCCAACGTCCTGACTTTC. This encodes CASSIVAAVSGANVLTF.

This clonotype was detected only a few times. CDR3 nucleotides: TGCGCCAGCAGCTCCGCCCCGACAGGGGCTGGCACTGAAGCTTTCTTT. The encoded protein is CASSSAPTGAGTEAFF. The chain joins TRBV5-1 to TRBJ1-1; 8 positions match TRBD1. Germline V gives CDR1 SGHRS, CDR2 YFSETQ. The J segment lost 4 bases and the V segment lost 3 bases, leaving 11 bases of the junction unmatched. This CDR3 is 16 amino acids long.

This chain uses TRBV12-3 or TRBV12-4 with TRBJ1-3, with no clear D. The V and J ends lost 6 bases and 4 bases respectively, with 7 bases between them. The length of the CDR3 is 12 residues. The DNA for the CDR3 is TGTGCCAGCAGGTTTGGGGGAAACACCATATATTTT. Its translation: CASRFGGNTIYF.

This clonotype showed up just a few times. This sequence joins TRBV29-1 and TRBJ2-1, with TRBD2 identical over 9 bases. Per the germline V gene, CDR1 is SQVTM and CDR2 is ANQGSEA. V shed 0 bases, J shed 6 bases, and the junction held 6 bases outside the gene matches. This CDR3 comprises 15 residues. The CDR3 is CSVEDLAGVGNEQFF. The CDR3 DNA reads TGCAGCGTTGAAGATTTAGCGGGAGTAGGCAATGAGCAGTTCTTC.

This sequence joins TRBV19 and TRBJ2-7, with D perhaps TRBD2 (6 bases). Germline V gene data show CDR1 as LNHDA and CDR2 as SQIVND (reference sequence). The CDR3 is made up of 14 amino acids. Trimming took off 7 bases at V and 2 bases at J, with 15 bases between the two ends. CDR3 protein: CASTLVGRTYEQYF. The CDR3 region has the DNA TGTGCCAGTACTCTCGTAGGGAGGACCTACGAGCAGTACTTC.

The rearrangement uses TRBV7-2 and TRBJ2-4, with D hard to call. This CDR3 is 13 amino acids long. Trimming shortened V by 5 bases and J by 0 bases, and 5 bases separated the two germline ends. Per germline, CDR1 SGHTA and CDR2 FQGNSA. The CDR3 DNA follows: TGTGCCAGCAGCCCTCAAGCCAAAAACATTCAGTACTTC. Residues: CASSPQAKNIQYF.

This clonotype was counted only a few times. The chain carries TRBV20-1 and TRBJ2-7; perhaps TRBD2 as D (6 bases). This CDR3 comprises 16 residues. The germline CDR1 and CDR2 sequences are DFQATT and SNEGSKA (reference sequence). Deletions cut 4 bases from V and 4 bases from J, with 23 bases between. The CDR3 loop is CSAIRVRSGRYYEQYF. Here the CDR3 DNA reads TGCAGTGCTATAAGGGTCCGGAGCGGGCGTTATTACGAGCAGTACTTC.

This clonotype was seen a handful of times. The chain couples TRBV10-2 to TRBJ1-1; 11 nucleotides agree with TRBD1. The CDR3 is 14 amino acids. CDR1 and CDR2 from the germline V gene are WSHSY and SAAADI. V was clipped by 4 bases and J by 10 bases; unmatched bases: 8. CDR3 DNA sequence: TGCGCCAGCAGTGCCTCGGACAGGGGGCAACGAGCTTTCTTT. Protein product: CASSASDRGQRAFF.

V and J are TRBV12-3 or TRBV12-4 and TRBJ2-5; 14 bases align to TRBD2. The CDR3 totals 17 residues. Unmatched junction bases numbered 15, after V lost 6 bases and J lost 9 bases. The CDR3 spells CASSDTSRTSGGWAQYF. The CDR3 DNA reads as TGTGCCAGCAGCGACACCTCTCGGACTAGCGGGGGGTGGGCCCAGTACTTC.

This clonotype has more than one count but fewer than ten. The V call is TRBV20-1, the J call TRBJ2-7; no clear D. V lost 6 bases and J 0 bases, leaving 9 bases between the germline ends. The germline CDR1 and CDR2 sequences are DFQATT and SNEGSKA (reference sequence). This CDR3 contains 12 residues. CDR3 in DNA: TGCAGTGCCGACACCAGCTCCTACGAGCAGTACTTC. This translates into CSADTSSYEQYF.

This clonotype was observed a few times. This chain joins TRBV2 and TRBJ1-5; 8 bases are shared with TRBD1. Germline V lookup: CDR1 SNHLY, CDR2 FYNNEI. The ends lost 5 bases at V and 3 bases at J; junction bases unmatched: 6. The length of the CDR3 is 15 residues. This CDR3 reads CASSRWTGNNQPQHF. CDR3 coding DNA: TGTGCCAGCAGTCGATGGACAGGGAACAATCAGCCCCAGCATTTT.

The chain recombines TRBV20-1 with TRBJ1-1; D possibly corresponds to TRBD1 (5 bases). The germline V gene encodes CDR1 DFQATT and CDR2 SNEGSKA (reference sequence). V lost 6 bases to trimming and J lost 0 bases, with 17 bases between them. This CDR3 region has 15 residues. CDR3 coding DNA: TGCAGTGCCTCAACGGGGGTACGGATGAACACTGAAGCTTTCTTT. It codes for CSASTGVRMNTEAFF.

This clonotype appeared a few times. This chain uses TRBV12-3 or TRBV12-4 with TRBJ1-1; no clear D. This CDR3 has 13 residues. V lost 6 bases, J lost 4 bases, and 12 bases lay in between. The CDR3 here is CASSRMGITEAFF. The CDR3 nucleotides are TGTGCCAGCAGCCGGATGGGGATCACTGAAGCTTTCTTT.

V usage is TRBV6-1 and J usage is TRBJ2-2; no definite D call. CDR3 size: 14 residues. In germline, CDR1 is MNHNS, CDR2 SASEGT. Trimming removed 6 bases from V and 3 bases from J, with 11 bases in between. CDR3 loop: CASRSPADTGELFF. The CDR3, as DNA: TGTGCCAGCAGATCACCCGCAGACACCGGGGAGCTGTTTTTT.

In its sample, this clonotype was seen many times. This rearrangement joins TRBV7-8 to TRBJ2-2; the match to TRBD2 covers 7 bases. CDR1 SGHVS and CDR2 FQNEAQ come from the germline V gene. J lost 5 bases, V lost 0 bases, and 3 bases had no gene match. The CDR3 covers 15 residues. CDR3 DNA sequence: TGTGCCAGCAGCTTAGCGCAGGGAGGGACCGGGGAGCTGTTTTTT. Translated: CASSLAQGGTGELFF.

This clonotype was recorded many times. The genes are TRBV3-2 and TRBJ1-1. TRBV3-2 is tagged as a pseudogene. CDR3 length: 14 residues. CDR3 region: CASSQVFHNTEAFF. The CDR3 coding sequence is TGTGCCAGCAGCCAAGTCTTCCACAACACTGAAGCTTTCTTT.

This sequence joins TRBV25-1 and TRBJ1-2; tentatively, D is TRBD1 (6 bases). This CDR3 has 15 amino acids. CDR1 is MGHDK and CDR2 is SYGVNS in the germline V gene. The V gene lost 5 bases and the J gene lost 8 bases, with 21 bases spanning the gap. In DNA form, the CDR3 reads TGTGCCAGCAGTCAATCAAAGGGACAAAGGGAAGGCTACACCTTC. Its protein is CASSQSKGQREGYTF.

There are many counts of this clonotype. This sequence joins TRBV5-1 and TRBJ2-1; 9 bases map to TRBD2. The CDR3 is made up of 15 amino acids. The germline V gene encodes CDR1 SGHRS and CDR2 YFSETQ. The junction had 4 bases not matched to a gene; V was cut back by 0 bases and J by 6 bases. CDR3 residues: CASSLGVAGANEQFF. CDR3 nucleotide sequence: TGCGCCAGCAGCTTGGGGGTAGCGGGAGCCAATGAGCAGTTCTTC.

This clonotype has more than one count but fewer than ten. V and J are TRBV5-6 and TRBJ2-2; 10 bases fit TRBD2. The V gene end was trimmed by 1 base and the J gene end by 1 base; junction bases not matched to a gene: 4. This CDR3 has 17 residues. Per germline, CDR1 SGHDT and CDR2 YYEEEE. DNA for the CDR3: TGTGCCAGCAGCTTGTTAGCGGGGGGACTGAACACCGGGGAGCTGTTTTTT. Protein sequence: CASSLLAGGLNTGELFF. Full variable domain (rest looked up from reference TRBV5-6 and TRBJ2-2): DAGVTQSPTHLIKTRGQQVTLRCSPKSGHDTVSWYQQALGQGPQFIFQYYEEEERQRGNFPDRFSGHQFPNYSSELNVNALLLGDSALYLCASSLLAGGLNTGELFFGEGSRLTVL.

This chain links TRBV14 with TRBJ2-7; 7 nucleotides line up with TRBD2. V dropped 3 bases and J dropped 3; count of bases not matched to a gene: 5. Germline V CDR1 and CDR2: SGHDN, FVKESK. The CDR3 length is 14 residues. The CDR3 sequence: CASSQGGRGYEQYF. The DNA of the CDR3 is TGTGCCAGCAGCCAGGGCGGGAGAGGCTACGAGCAGTACTTC.

V usage is TRBV3-1 and J usage is TRBJ2-7; D tentatively reads TRBD1 or TRBD2 (5 bases each). Germline V gives CDR1 LGHDT, CDR2 YNNKEL (reference sequence). The V and J ends lost 4 bases and 0 bases respectively, with 10 bases between them. This CDR3 is 14 amino acids long. CDR3: CASSRHGGSYEQYF. In DNA, the CDR3 is TGTGCCAGCAGCCGCCATGGGGGCTCCTACGAGCAGTACTTC.

V gene TRBV7-2 combines with J gene TRBJ2-3; TRBD2 matches at 7 bases. The J segment lost 2 bases and the V segment lost 5 bases, leaving 7 bases of the junction unmatched. There are 15 residues in the CDR3. In germline, CDR1 is SGHTA, CDR2 FQGNSA. The CDR3 DNA is TGTGCCAGCAGCCCCAGCGGGACCTACACAGATACGCAGTATTTT. Protein product: CASSPSGTYTDTQYF.

The table lists this clonotype with a few counts. The chain uses TRBV7-9 and TRBJ1-3; D perhaps matches TRBD1 (5 bases). Germline lookup yields CDR1 SEHNR and CDR2 FQNEAQ (reference sequence). The V and J ends lost 8 bases and 4 bases respectively, with 15 bases between them. CDR3 length: 14 residues. CDR3 sequence: CASPREGRGNTIYF. The CDR3 DNA follows: TGTGCCAGCCCGCGGGAGGGGCGCGGAAACACCATATATTTT.

This clonotype was recorded a few times. The V and J genes are TRBV6-1 and TRBJ1-3; no clear D. The CDR3 loop spans 13 amino acids. Germline V gene sequence: CDR1 MNHNS, CDR2 SASEGT. V was pared by 2 bases and J by 5 bases, with 7 bases between. The CDR3 protein is CASSENGRNTIYF. CDR3 coding DNA: TGTGCCAGCAGTGAAAACGGACGAAACACCATATATTTT.

This clonotype was seen a handful of times. The chain combines TRBV5-1 with TRBJ2-2; no reliable D call. The CDR3 consists of 13 residues. Germline V gives CDR1 SGHRS, CDR2 YFSETQ. V was pared by 0 bases and J by 5 bases, with 5 bases between. CDR3 amino acids: CASSLALTGELFF. CDR3 DNA: TGCGCCAGCAGCTTGGCGTTGACCGGGGAGCTGTTTTTT.